This paragraph reports one T cell receptor beta chain. The antigen remains unidentified. CDR3 length equals 13 residues. CDR1 and CDR2 from the germline V gene are MDHEN and SYDVKM. With 5 bases removed from V and 2 bases from J, the gap between germline ends came to 9 bases. Expressed TCRB transcripts were sequenced because the isolated RNA had all been reverse transcribed beforehand. Sequencing of naive, central memory and regulatory T cell samples gave an average of roughly 3.4 million reads. Using immunoSEQ multiplex PCR, the repertoire was profiled, and TCRdb retains in-frame clones only, with some absent. The table lists roughly 330,000 clones, roughly 13% of them singletons. The data are from a study of beta chain features in type 1 diabetes. Study-level points and caveats: Type 1 diabetes patients had TCRB CDR3s that were shorter (moderately but significantly so) in all four CD4+ subsets. Possibly, sequencing cDNA over-represented cells that had high TCR expression levels.

The authors obtained over 98% purity in all sorted populations. This chain joins TRBV28 and TRBJ1-2, with D maybe TRBD1 (5 bases). Input material: naive CD4+ T cells from blood. The sequence came from a woman aged 18 to 35 with type 1 diabetes. The CDR3 here is CASSGSGNYGYTF. In DNA, the CDR3 is TGTGCCAGCAGTGGTTCAGGGAACTATGGCTACACCTTC.